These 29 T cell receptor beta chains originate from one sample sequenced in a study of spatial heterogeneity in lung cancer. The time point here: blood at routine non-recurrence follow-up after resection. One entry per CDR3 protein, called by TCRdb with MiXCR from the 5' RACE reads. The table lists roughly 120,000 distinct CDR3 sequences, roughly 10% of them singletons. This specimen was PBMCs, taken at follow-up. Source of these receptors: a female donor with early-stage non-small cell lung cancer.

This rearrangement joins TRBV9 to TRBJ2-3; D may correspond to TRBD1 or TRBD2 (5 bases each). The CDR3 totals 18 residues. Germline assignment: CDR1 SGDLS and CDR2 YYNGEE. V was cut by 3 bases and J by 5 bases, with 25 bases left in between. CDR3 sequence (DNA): TGTGCCAGCAGCGCGTCTACCCCAGCCGGGACCAAGGGAGATACGCAGTATTTT. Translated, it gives CASSASTPAGTKGDTQYF.

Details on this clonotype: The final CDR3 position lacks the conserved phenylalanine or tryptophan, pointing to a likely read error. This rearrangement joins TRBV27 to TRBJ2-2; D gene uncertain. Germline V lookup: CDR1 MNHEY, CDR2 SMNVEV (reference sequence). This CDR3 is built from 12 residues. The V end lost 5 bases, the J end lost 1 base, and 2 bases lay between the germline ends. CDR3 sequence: CASSKNTGELFL. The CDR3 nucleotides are TGTGCCAGCAGTAAGAACACCGGGGAGCTGTTTTTG.

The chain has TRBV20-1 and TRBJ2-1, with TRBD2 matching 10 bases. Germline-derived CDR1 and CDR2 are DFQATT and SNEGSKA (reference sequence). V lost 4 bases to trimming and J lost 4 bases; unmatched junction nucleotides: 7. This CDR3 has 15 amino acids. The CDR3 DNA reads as TGCAGTGCTAACCCACTAGCGGGGCCTTACAATGAGCAGTTCTTC. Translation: CSANPLAGPYNEQFF.

CDR3 DNA: TGTGCCAGCAGTTCCCGGACTAGCGGGAGGACCCGGGAGCTGTTTTTT. This encodes CASSSRTSGRTRELFF. The V call is TRBV6-6, the J call TRBJ2-2; 14 bases align to TRBD2. The germline CDR1 and CDR2 sequences are MNHNY and SVGAGI (reference sequence). V was pared by 4 bases and J by 9 bases, with 7 bases of the junction left unmatched. This CDR3 has 16 residues.

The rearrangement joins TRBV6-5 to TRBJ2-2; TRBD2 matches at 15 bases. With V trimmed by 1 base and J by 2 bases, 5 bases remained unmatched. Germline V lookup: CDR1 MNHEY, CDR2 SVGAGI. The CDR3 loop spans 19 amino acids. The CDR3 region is CASSYLGLAGGKNTGELFF. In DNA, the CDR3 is TGTGCCAGCAGTTACTTGGGACTAGCGGGAGGTAAAAACACCGGGGAGCTGTTTTTT.

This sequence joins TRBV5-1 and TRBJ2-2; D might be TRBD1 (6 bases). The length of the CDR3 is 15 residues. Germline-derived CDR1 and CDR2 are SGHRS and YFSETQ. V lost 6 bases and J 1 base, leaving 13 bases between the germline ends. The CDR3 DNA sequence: TGCGCCAGCATCCAGGGGACGGTGAACACCGGGGAGCTGTTTTTT. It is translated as CASIQGTVNTGELFF.

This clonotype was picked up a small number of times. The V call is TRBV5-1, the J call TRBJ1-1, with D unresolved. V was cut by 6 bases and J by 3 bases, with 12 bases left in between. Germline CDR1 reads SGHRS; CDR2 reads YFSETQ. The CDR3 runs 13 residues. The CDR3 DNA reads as TGCGCCAGCAAGACGGCAGATTACACTGAAGCTTTCTTT. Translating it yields CASKTADYTEAFF.

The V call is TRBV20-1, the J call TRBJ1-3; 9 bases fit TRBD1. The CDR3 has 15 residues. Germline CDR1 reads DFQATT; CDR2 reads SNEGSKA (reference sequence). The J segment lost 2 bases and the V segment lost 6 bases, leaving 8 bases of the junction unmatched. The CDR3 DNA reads TGCAGTGCCCCGGACAGGGGAAGGACTGGAAACACCATATATTTT. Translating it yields CSAPDRGRTGNTIYF.

The CDR3 loop reads CASSYLAGGYSSSREQYF. The CDR3 region has the DNA TGTGCCAGCAGTTACCTAGCGGGAGGGTACTCCTCTTCTCGAGAGCAGTACTTC. This chain links TRBV6-5 with TRBJ2-7; 12 bases fit TRBD2. Trimming cost V 2 bases and J 7 bases; bases outside gene matches: 15. This CDR3 spans 18 amino acids. CDR1 and CDR2 from the germline V gene are MNHEY and SVGAGI.

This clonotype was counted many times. CDR3 DNA: TGTGCCAGCAGTCCCCGGGGTAGCGGCAGGGGTGGAGATACGCAGTATTTT. Translating it yields CASSPRGSGRGGDTQYF. The chain carries TRBV12-3 or TRBV12-4 and TRBJ2-3, with D perhaps matching TRBD1 or TRBD2 (6 bases each). This CDR3 region has 17 residues. With 5 bases removed from V and 5 bases from J, the gap between germline ends came to 23 bases.

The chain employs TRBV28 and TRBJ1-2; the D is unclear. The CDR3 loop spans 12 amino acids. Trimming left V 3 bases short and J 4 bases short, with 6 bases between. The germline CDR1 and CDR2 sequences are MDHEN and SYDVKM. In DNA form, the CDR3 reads TGTGCCAGCAGTTTGGCAACCTATGGCTACACCTTC. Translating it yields CASSLATYGYTF.

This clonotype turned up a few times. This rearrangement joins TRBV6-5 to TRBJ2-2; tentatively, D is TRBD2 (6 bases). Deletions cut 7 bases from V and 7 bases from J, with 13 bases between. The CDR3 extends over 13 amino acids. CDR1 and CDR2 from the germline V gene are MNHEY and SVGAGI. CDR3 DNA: TGTGCCAGCACCTACCACGGGGGCGGGGAGCTGTTTTTT. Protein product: CASTYHGGGELFF.

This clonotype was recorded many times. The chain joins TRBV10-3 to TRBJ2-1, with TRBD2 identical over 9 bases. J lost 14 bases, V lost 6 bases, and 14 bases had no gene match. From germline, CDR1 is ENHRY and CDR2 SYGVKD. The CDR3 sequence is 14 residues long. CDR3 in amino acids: CAISSDLSSGTKFF. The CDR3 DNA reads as TGTGCCATCAGCAGTGACCTTTCTAGCGGGACAAAGTTCTTC.

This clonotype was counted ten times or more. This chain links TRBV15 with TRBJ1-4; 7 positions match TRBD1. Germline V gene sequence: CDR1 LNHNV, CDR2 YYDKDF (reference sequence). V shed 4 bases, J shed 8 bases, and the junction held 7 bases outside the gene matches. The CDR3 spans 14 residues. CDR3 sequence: CATSIQQGMEKLFF. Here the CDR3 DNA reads TGTGCCACCAGCATCCAACAGGGGATGGAAAAACTGTTTTTT. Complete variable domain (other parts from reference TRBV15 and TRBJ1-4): DAMVIQNPRYQVTQFGKPVTLSCSQTLNHNVMYWYQQKSSQAPKLLFHYYDKDFNNEADTPDNFQSRRPNTSFCFLDIRSPGLGDTAMYLCATSIQQGMEKLFFGSGTQLSVL.

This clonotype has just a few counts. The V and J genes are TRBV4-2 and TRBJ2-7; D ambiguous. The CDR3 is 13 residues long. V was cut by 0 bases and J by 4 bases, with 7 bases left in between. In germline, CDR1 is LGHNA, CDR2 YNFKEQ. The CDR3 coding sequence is TGTGCCAGCAGCCAAGAACGCTCATACGAGCAGTACTTC. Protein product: CASSQERSYEQYF.

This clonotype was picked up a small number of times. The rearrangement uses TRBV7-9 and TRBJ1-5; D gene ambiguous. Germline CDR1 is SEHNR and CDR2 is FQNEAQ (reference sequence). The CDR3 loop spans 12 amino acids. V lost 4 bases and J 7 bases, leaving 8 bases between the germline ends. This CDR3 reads CASSSERQPQHF. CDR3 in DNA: TGTGCCAGCAGCTCAGAGAGACAGCCCCAGCATTTT.

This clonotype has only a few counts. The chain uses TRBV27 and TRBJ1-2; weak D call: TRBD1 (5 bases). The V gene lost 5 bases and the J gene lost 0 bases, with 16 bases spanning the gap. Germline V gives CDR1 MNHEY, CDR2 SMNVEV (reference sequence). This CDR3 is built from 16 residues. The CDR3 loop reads CASSPLLMTANYGYTF. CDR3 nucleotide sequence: TGTGCCAGCAGTCCCCTTCTCATGACAGCTAACTATGGCTACACCTTC.

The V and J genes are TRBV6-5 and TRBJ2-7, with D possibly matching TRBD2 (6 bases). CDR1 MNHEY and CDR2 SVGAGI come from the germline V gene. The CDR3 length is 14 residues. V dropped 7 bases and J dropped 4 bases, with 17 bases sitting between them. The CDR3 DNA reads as TGTGCCAGCAAGAGAGGGACTCCCCCGTACGAGCAGTACTTC. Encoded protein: CASKRGTPPYEQYF.

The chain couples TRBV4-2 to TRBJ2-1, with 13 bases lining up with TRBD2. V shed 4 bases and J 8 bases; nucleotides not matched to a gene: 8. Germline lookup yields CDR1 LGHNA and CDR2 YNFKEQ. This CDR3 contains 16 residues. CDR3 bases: TGTGCCAGCAGCCTACGAAGGACTAGCGGGAGCGATGAGCAGTTCTTC. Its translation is CASSLRRTSGSDEQFF.

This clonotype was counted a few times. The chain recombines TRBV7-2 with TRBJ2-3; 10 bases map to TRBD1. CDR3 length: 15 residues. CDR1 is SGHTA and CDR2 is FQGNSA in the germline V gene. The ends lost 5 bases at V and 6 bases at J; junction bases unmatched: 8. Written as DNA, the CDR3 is TGTGCCAGCAGCCCCGTCGGGGACAGGGGTGATACGCAGTATTTT. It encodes CASSPVGDRGDTQYF.

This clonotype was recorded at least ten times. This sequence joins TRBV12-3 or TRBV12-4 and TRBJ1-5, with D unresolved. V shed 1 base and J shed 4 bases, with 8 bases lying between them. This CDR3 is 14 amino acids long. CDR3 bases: TGTGCCAGCAGTTTAGTACAGAAAAATCAGCCCCAGCATTTT. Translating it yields CASSLVQKNQPQHF.

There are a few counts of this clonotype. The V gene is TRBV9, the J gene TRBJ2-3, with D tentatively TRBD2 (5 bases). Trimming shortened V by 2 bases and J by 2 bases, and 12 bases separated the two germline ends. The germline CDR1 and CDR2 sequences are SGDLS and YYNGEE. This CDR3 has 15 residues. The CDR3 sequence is CASSVQAASTDTQYF. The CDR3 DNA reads TGTGCCAGCAGCGTTCAAGCGGCATCCACAGATACGCAGTATTTT.

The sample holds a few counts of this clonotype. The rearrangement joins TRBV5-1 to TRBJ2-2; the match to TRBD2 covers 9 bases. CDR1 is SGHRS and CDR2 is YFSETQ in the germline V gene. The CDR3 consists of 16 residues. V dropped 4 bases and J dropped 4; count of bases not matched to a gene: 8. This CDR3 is CASSNSGSIRTGELFF. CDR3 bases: TGCGCCAGCAGCAATAGCGGGAGTATACGCACCGGGGAGCTGTTTTTT.

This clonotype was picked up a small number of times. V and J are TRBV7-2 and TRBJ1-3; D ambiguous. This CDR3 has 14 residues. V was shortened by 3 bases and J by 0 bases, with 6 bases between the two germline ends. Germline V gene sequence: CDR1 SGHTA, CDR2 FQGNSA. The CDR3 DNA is TGTGCCAGCAGCTTCAGGAGCTCTGGAAACACCATATATTTT. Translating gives CASSFRSSGNTIYF.

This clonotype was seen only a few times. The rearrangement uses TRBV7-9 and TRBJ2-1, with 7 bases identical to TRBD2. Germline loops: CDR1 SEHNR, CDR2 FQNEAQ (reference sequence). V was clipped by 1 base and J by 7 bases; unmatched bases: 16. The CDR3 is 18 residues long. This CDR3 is CASSLGVGGLGKWNEQFF. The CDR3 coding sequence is TGTGCCAGCAGCTTAGGGGTGGGAGGGCTAGGCAAGTGGAATGAGCAGTTCTTC.

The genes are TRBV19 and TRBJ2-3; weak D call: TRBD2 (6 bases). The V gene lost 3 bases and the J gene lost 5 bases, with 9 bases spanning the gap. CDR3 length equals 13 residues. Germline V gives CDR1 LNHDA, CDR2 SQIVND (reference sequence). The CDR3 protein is CASSMAGRDTQYF. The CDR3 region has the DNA TGTGCCAGTAGTATGGCGGGACGAGATACGCAGTATTTT.

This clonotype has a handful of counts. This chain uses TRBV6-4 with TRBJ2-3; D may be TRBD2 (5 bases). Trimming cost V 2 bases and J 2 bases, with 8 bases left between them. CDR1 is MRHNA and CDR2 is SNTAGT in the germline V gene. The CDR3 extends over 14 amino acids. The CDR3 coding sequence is TGTGCCAGCAGTGACGGGAGACACACAGATACGCAGTATTTT. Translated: CASSDGRHTDTQYF.

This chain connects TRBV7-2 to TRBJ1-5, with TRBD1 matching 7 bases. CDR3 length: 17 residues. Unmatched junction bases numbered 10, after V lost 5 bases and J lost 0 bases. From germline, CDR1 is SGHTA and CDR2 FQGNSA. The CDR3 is CASSHTGARYSNQPQHF. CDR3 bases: TGTGCCAGCAGCCATACAGGGGCGAGGTATAGCAATCAGCCCCAGCATTTT.

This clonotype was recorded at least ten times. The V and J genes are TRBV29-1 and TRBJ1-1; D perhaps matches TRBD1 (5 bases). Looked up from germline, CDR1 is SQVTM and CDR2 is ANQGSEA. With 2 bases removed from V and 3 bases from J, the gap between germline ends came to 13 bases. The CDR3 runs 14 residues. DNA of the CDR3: TGCAGCGTTGAAAAAGGGCAGGGAGACACTGAAGCTTTCTTT. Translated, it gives CSVEKGQGDTEAFF.